This T cell receptor (beta chain) emerged from a study of blood T cell repertoires in COVID-19. With 2 bases removed from V and 3 bases from J, the gap between germline ends came to 7 bases. Per germline, CDR1 SGHTA and CDR2 FQGTGA. This CDR3 is 13 amino acids long. Libraries were prepared by immunoSEQ multiplex PCR; TCRdb keeps only in-frame clonotypes and omits some of them. The table shows fewer than 55,000 clones, with 88% occurring only once. The chain employs TRBV7-3 and TRBJ2-5, with D possibly TRBD2 on 6 matching bases. The receptor was isolated from a man between 45 and 60 years old with active COVID-19. The sample consisted of peripheral blood. The CDR3 spells CASSLVAEETQYF. CDR3 DNA sequence: TGTGCCAGCAGCTTAGTAGCGGAAGAGACCCAGTACTTC.